Sequencing of this TCR beta chain was carried out in a study of cytomegalovirus exposure and HLA in healthy donors. The germline V gene encodes CDR1 SGDLS and CDR2 YYNGEE. V was pared by 0 bases and J by 5 bases, with 3 bases of the junction left unmatched. The CDR3 runs 14 residues. The donors were in the approximately 120-subject validation cohort; that cohort was separate from the roughly 700-subject first cohort. The data were produced by immunoSEQ multiplex PCR, yet TCRdb's version contains in-frame clones alone and is incomplete. The sample yields more than 85,000 clones, around nine tenths seen once. As concerns this clone: No antigen is known for it.

Study-wide points: Most TCR sequences showed up rarely, but some public TCRs showed up in many donors. Researchers catalogued about 150 TCR beta chains as cytomegalovirus-associated.

This chain links TRBV9 with TRBJ2-5; the match to TRBD2 covers 8 bases. Sequencing was carried out using PBMCs. This sequence originates from a woman younger than 30 in good health and CMV-seronegative. The DNA for the CDR3 is TGTGCCAGCAGCGTAGGTAGCGGGGCGGAGACCCAGTACTTC. As protein: CASSVGSGAETQYF. Together with reference TRBV9 and TRBJ2-5, the CDR3 gives the full variable domain: DSGVTQTPKHLITATGQRVTLRCSPRSGDLSVYWYQQSLDQGLQFLIQYYNGEERAKGNILERFSAQQFPDLHSELNLSSLELGDSALYFCASSVGSGAETQYFGPGTRLLVL.